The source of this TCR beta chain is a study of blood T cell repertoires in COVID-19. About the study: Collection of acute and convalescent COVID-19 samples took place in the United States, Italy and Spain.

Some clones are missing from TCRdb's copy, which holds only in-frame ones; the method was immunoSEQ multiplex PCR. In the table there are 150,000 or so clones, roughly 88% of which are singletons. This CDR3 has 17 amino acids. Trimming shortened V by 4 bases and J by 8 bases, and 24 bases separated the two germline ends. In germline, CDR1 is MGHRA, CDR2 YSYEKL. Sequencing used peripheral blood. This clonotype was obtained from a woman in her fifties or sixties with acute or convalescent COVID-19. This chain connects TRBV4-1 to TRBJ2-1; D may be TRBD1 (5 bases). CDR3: CASSRFGWGRSSDEQFF. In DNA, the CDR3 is TGCGCCAGCAGCCGGTTCGGGTGGGGCAGGTCATCGGATGAGCAGTTCTTC.